Below are 24 T cell receptor beta chains sequenced from a single sample in a study of shared clonotypes between healthy human individuals. Positive CCR7 selection of CD45RO-negative cells yielded the naive CD8 cells, and terminally differentiated effector memory CD45RA+ cells were excluded. Assay used: immunoSEQ multiplex PCR; TCRdb lists only in-frame clones, some missing. The data contain about 2,200,000 clones, about 93% of them singletons. The sequenced sample consisted of naive CD8+ T cells from PBMCs. The receptors here all came from a young man in good health. Some clones in this sample may be carry-over from other donors' samples.

This clone was seen a single time. The chain couples TRBV7-3 to TRBJ2-5, with 8 bases matching TRBD1. Germline assignment: CDR1 SGHTA and CDR2 FQGTGA. The CDR3 is 13 amino acids. V lost 4 bases and J lost 3; bases outside the gene matches: 1. CDR3 sequence reads: CASSSQGEETQYF. The CDR3 nucleotides read TGTGCCAGCAGCTCACAGGGGGAAGAGACCCAGTACTTC. Full variable domain (rest looked up from reference TRBV7-3 and TRBJ2-5): GAGVSQTPSNKVTEKGKYVELRCDPISGHTALYWYRQSLGQGPEFLIYFQGTGAADDSGLPNDRFFAVRPEGSVSTLKIQRTERGDSAVYLCASSSQGEETQYFGPGTRLLVL.

CDR3 in DNA: TGTGCCACCGGAGAGCGGGAGGGCCTCTACGAGCAGTACTTC. It specifies CATGEREGLYEQYF. The chain uses TRBV15 and TRBJ2-7; 10 bases line up with TRBD2. The V segment lost 8 bases and the J segment 3 bases; nucleotides outside the gene matches: 7. The CDR3 runs to 14 residues. The germline CDR1 and CDR2 sequences are LNHNV and YYDKDF (reference sequence).

The V and J genes are TRBV4-2 and TRBJ2-1; tentative D call: TRBD2 (6 bases). This CDR3 comprises 18 residues. Germline CDR1 is LGHNA and CDR2 is YNFKEQ. Trimming took off 0 bases at V and 6 bases at J, with 21 bases between the two ends. The CDR3 sequence: CASSQEVPGGEQRNEQFF. CDR3 in DNA: TGTGCCAGCAGCCAAGAAGTACCGGGCGGGGAGCAGCGCAATGAGCAGTTCTTC.

V is TRBV30 and J is TRBJ2-5; 9 nucleotides agree with TRBD1. Germline values: CDR1 GTSNPN, CDR2 SVGIG (reference sequence). Germline trimming cut 3 bases from V and 5 bases from J; bases unmatched to any gene: 4. The CDR3 contains 13 residues. Written as DNA, the CDR3 is TGTGCCTGGAGACAGGGGGCCGGGGAGACCCAGTACTTC. Protein sequence: CAWRQGAGETQYF.

This chain connects TRBV4-2 to TRBJ2-1, with D possibly matching TRBD2 (6 bases). Per germline, CDR1 LGHNA and CDR2 YNFKEQ. Trimming left V 8 bases short and J 8 bases short, with 16 bases between. This CDR3 is 13 amino acids long. This CDR3 reads CASGDRGWDEQFF. CDR3 DNA: TGTGCCAGCGGAGATCGGGGGTGGGATGAGCAGTTCTTC.

About this clone itself: Other nucleotide sequences from this sample produce the same CDR3. The chain joins TRBV5-4 to TRBJ2-7; the D gene is possibly TRBD2 (6 bases). Germline CDR1 SGHNT, CDR2 YYREEE (reference sequence). This CDR3 contains 13 residues. Trimming cost V 2 bases and J 1 base, with 7 bases left between them. CDR3 protein: CASSFGGSYEQYF. The DNA of the CDR3 is TGTGCCAGCAGCTTCGGGGGTTCCTACGAGCAGTACTTC. Based on the CDR3 plus reference TRBV5-4 and TRBJ2-7, the full variable domain is ETGVTQSPTHLIKTRGQQVTLRCSSQSGHNTVSWYQQALGQGPQFIFQYYREEENGRGNFPPRFSGLQFPNYSSELNVNALELDDSALYLCASSFGGSYEQYFGPGTRLTVT.

V gene TRBV6-5 combines with J gene TRBJ1-5, with D unresolved. CDR3 size: 14 residues. Germline loops: CDR1 MNHEY, CDR2 SVGAGI. Trimming removed 0 bases at V and 3 bases at J, with 6 bases between. The CDR3 loop reads CASSYSGYNQPQHF. As DNA, the CDR3 is TGTGCCAGCAGTTACTCCGGATACAATCAGCCCCAGCATTTT.

The genes are TRBV4-2 and TRBJ2-7, with D tentatively TRBD1 or TRBD2 (6 bases each). Germline V gene sequence: CDR1 LGHNA, CDR2 YNFKEQ. The CDR3 is made up of 17 amino acids. V lost 0 bases and J lost 3, with 18 bases in between. The CDR3 nucleotides are TGTGCCAGCAGCCAAGATTCGGCTACGGGGGCGAGCTACGAGCAGTACTTC. Translation: CASSQDSATGASYEQYF.

The V gene is TRBV27, the J gene TRBJ2-1; D is uncertain. From germline, CDR1 is MNHEY and CDR2 SMNVEV (reference sequence). The CDR3 sequence is 14 residues long. V was trimmed by 4 bases and J by 8 bases, leaving 15 bases between them. The chain's CDR3 is CASSSIPGSHEQFF. The DNA of the CDR3 is TGTGCCAGCAGTTCCATACCCGGCAGTCATGAGCAGTTCTTC.

The gene calls are TRBV7-9 and TRBJ2-1; the match to TRBD1 covers 8 bases. CDR3 size: 17 residues. The trim removed 5 bases at V and 10 bases at J, leaving 19 bases unmatched. Germline CDR1 is SEHNR and CDR2 is FQNEAQ (reference sequence). The CDR3 nucleotides read TGTGCCAGCAGCCCGCGAACCACCGGGAACGACAGGGGAGAGCAGTTCTTC. It yields the protein CASSPRTTGNDRGEQFF.

The chain employs TRBV7-3 and TRBJ2-7; the D gene could be TRBD1 or TRBD2 (5 bases each). The CDR3 totals 15 residues. V dropped 2 bases and J dropped 3 bases, with 14 bases sitting between them. Germline-derived CDR1 and CDR2 are SGHTA and FQGTGA. CDR3 loop: CASSLGAGPFYEQYF. DNA for the CDR3: TGTGCCAGCAGCTTAGGGGCGGGCCCTTTCTACGAGCAGTACTTC. The entire variable domain, with the rest obtained from reference TRBV7-3 and TRBJ2-7, is as follows: GAGVSQTPSNKVTEKGKYVELRCDPISGHTALYWYRQSLGQGPEFLIYFQGTGAADDSGLPNDRFFAVRPEGSVSTLKIQRTERGDSAVYLCASSLGAGPFYEQYFGPGTRLTVT.

V usage is TRBV28 and J usage is TRBJ1-1, with D possibly TRBD1 on 5 matching bases. This CDR3 has 17 residues. The V gene's germline CDR1 is MDHEN and CDR2 SYDVKM. The germline V and J ends were trimmed by 2 bases and 5 bases, with 21 bases remaining between them. As DNA, the CDR3 is TGTGCCAGCAGTTTAATAGGCGCGCTGGGGTCAGGGACTGAAGCTTTCTTT. This sequence encodes CASSLIGALGSGTEAFF.

To note about this clone: A much larger clonotype is one base distant, so this may be a read error. CDR3 coding DNA: TGTGCCAGCAGTTTCTACGAGCAGTACTTC. It yields the protein CASSFYEQYF. This chain connects TRBV6-1 to TRBJ2-7; D call uncertain. CDR3 length equals 10 residues. V dropped 5 bases and J dropped 3 bases, with 2 bases sitting between them. Germline loops: CDR1 MNHNS, CDR2 SASEGT.

This clone was counted a single time. The chain uses TRBV11-2 and TRBJ2-5, with a tentative D call TRBD1 (6 bases). Germline CDR1 and CDR2: SGHAT and FQNNGV. V was trimmed by 5 bases and J by 0 bases, leaving 13 bases between them. The CDR3 extends over 15 amino acids. For the CDR3, the DNA is TGTGCCAGCAGCACAAGGAACAGGGACCAAGAGACCCAGTACTTC. Translation gives CASSTRNRDQETQYF. The whole variable domain, remainder taken from reference TRBV11-2 and TRBJ2-5, is EAGVAQSPRYKIIEKRQSVAFWCNPISGHATLYWYQQILGQGPKLLIQFQNNGVVDDSQLPKDRFSAERLKGVDSTLKIQPAKLEDSAVYLCASSTRNRDQETQYFGPGTRLLVL.

The chain couples TRBV4-1 to TRBJ1-5, with a possible D match to TRBD1 (6 bases). The CDR3 consists of 16 residues. Trimming left V 1 base short and J 1 base short, with 11 bases between. Germline loops: CDR1 MGHRA, CDR2 YSYEKL. CDR3 in amino acids: CASSQGAGASNQPQHF. The CDR3 DNA sequence: TGCGCCAGCAGCCAAGGGGCGGGGGCGAGCAATCAGCCCCAGCATTTT.

The chain links TRBV27 to TRBJ1-1; 9 bases map to TRBD1. The junction had 10 bases not matched to a gene; V was cut back by 4 bases and J by 10 bases. The CDR3 length is 14 residues. Germline V gene lookup returns CDR1 MNHEY and CDR2 SMNVEV (reference sequence). DNA for the CDR3: TGTGCCAGCAGTTCCAACCGGGACAGGGCTGGAGCTTTCTTT. It is translated as CASSSNRDRAGAFF.

The rearrangement joins TRBV6-6 to TRBJ2-5; tentatively, D is TRBD2 (5 bases). Deletions cut 6 bases from V and 1 base from J, with 18 bases between. Germline V lookup: CDR1 MNHNY, CDR2 SVGAGI (reference sequence). CDR3 length: 16 amino acids. The CDR3 loop reads CASRLRERSSQETQYF. The CDR3 nucleotides are TGTGCCAGCAGGCTTAGGGAGCGGAGCTCCCAAGAGACCCAGTACTTC.

The rearrangement links TRBV29-1 to TRBJ2-7; a possible D gene is TRBD1 (5 bases). Looked up from germline, CDR1 is SQVTM and CDR2 is ANQGSEA. This CDR3 has 13 amino acids. V dropped 2 bases and J dropped 2 bases, with 10 bases sitting between them. In DNA, the CDR3 is TGCAGCGTTGAACATGGGGCCCCCTACGAGCAGTACTTC. Its translation is CSVEHGAPYEQYF.

V usage is TRBV28 and J usage is TRBJ2-7; D is unresolved. V shed 5 bases and J shed 6 bases, with 17 bases lying between them. This CDR3 is 14 amino acids long. Germline V CDR1 and CDR2: MDHEN, SYDVKM. CDR3 bases: TGTGCCAGCAGTCTGGTCCCCAGACCAACCGAGCAGTACTTC. Residues: CASSLVPRPTEQYF.

About this clone itself: The sample carries other DNA sequences with the same CDR3. This chain connects TRBV5-6 to TRBJ2-2, with 11 bases identical to TRBD2. Germline trimming cut 0 bases from V and 3 bases from J; bases unmatched to any gene: 1. This CDR3 has 16 residues. From germline, CDR1 is SGHDT and CDR2 YYEEEE. In nucleotides, the CDR3 is TGTGCCAGCAGCTTGGGACTAGCGGGATACACCGGGGAGCTGTTTTTT. The encoded protein is CASSLGLAGYTGELFF.

This chain uses TRBV27 with TRBJ2-7; TRBD1 might be the D (6 bases). The V and J ends lost 5 bases and 0 bases respectively, with 17 bases between them. CDR1 and CDR2 (germline): MNHEY, SMNVEV (reference sequence). The CDR3 loop spans 16 amino acids. The CDR3 DNA follows: TGTGCCAGCAGTCCCTCCACAGGGACCTCCTCCTACGAGCAGTACTTC. Protein product: CASSPSTGTSSYEQYF.

The J gene is TRBJ2-5, the V gene TRBV4-2; 11 nucleotides line up with TRBD2. The CDR3 is made up of 16 amino acids. With 4 bases clipped from V and 4 bases from J, the junction kept 8 bases outside the gene matches. CDR1 LGHNA and CDR2 YNFKEQ come from the germline V gene. CDR3 amino acids: CASSPLAGGPLETQYF. CDR3 nucleotides: TGTGCCAGCAGCCCTTTAGCGGGAGGGCCTTTAGAGACCCAGTACTTC.

This chain uses TRBV30 with TRBJ2-1; D gene unclear. The V gene's germline CDR1 is GTSNPN and CDR2 SVGIG (reference sequence). This CDR3 has 14 residues. V was pared by 2 bases and J by 5 bases, with 13 bases between. The CDR3 is CAWSPRISNNEQFF. The CDR3 nucleotides are TGTGCCTGGAGTCCCCGGATATCTAACAATGAGCAGTTCTTC.

For this clone: Distinct nucleotide sequences in the sample also encode this CDR3. The chain uses TRBV7-9 and TRBJ2-7; maybe TRBD1 (5 bases). CDR3 length equals 14 residues. Trimming pared 1 base from V and 1 base from J, leaving 8 bases between. Germline-derived CDR1 and CDR2 are SEHNR and FQNEAQ (reference sequence). The CDR3 DNA reads TGTGCCAGCAGCTTAGGTAGGGGATCCTACGAGCAGTACTTC. This gives the protein CASSLGRGSYEQYF.